A single sample is the source of the 10 T cell receptor beta chains below, sequenced in a study of cytomegalovirus exposure and HLA in healthy donors listed by TCRdb under 2017. Library construction relied on the immunoSEQ multiplex PCR assay. Drawn from immuneACCESS, this table holds only the in-frame rearrangements with V and J called that TCRdb kept. Clones are partly lost; checked studies trace under half to an unresolved V gene and leave the rest unexplained. The sample records 130,000 or so clones, just under 90% of which are singletons. Of the sample, about 3.7% falls within the top ten clones. The sequenced material came from PBMCs. Receptors originate from a man younger than 40 in good health and CMV-seronegative.

The chain employs TRBV4-3 and TRBJ2-7; 7 bases are a match to TRBD2. Per germline, CDR1 LGHNA and CDR2 YSLEER. V was pared by 0 bases and J by 7 bases, with 6 bases of the junction left unmatched. CDR3 length equals 14 residues. CDR3 in DNA: TGCGCCAGCAGCCAAGATACTAGCGTAGGAGAGCAGTACTTC. Protein product: CASSQDTSVGEQYF.

The chain uses TRBV28 and TRBJ2-3; D remains unclear. The germline V and J ends were trimmed by 5 bases and 0 bases, with 12 bases remaining between them. The CDR3 spans 15 residues. The V gene's germline CDR1 is MDHEN and CDR2 SYDVKM. The CDR3 sequence is CASSPAGDSTDTQYF. As DNA, the CDR3 is TGTGCCAGCAGTCCCGCCGGAGATAGCACAGATACGCAGTATTTT.

This rearrangement joins TRBV4-2 to TRBJ1-6; D is unresolved. The germline V gene has CDR1 LGHNA and CDR2 YNFKEQ. The germline V and J ends were trimmed by 0 bases and 3 bases, with 9 bases remaining between them. This CDR3 contains 16 residues. CDR3 in amino acids: CASSQDTVNYNSPLHF. CDR3 in DNA: TGTGCCAGCAGCCAAGATACTGTTAACTATAATTCACCCCTCCACTTT.

This rearrangement joins TRBV6-1 to TRBJ1-3, with 7 bases matching TRBD1. CDR3 length equals 16 residues. Germline CDR1 is MNHNS and CDR2 is SASEGT. J was trimmed by 0 bases and V by 3 bases; bases with no gene match: 5. The DNA of the CDR3 is TGTGCCAGCAGTGATTGGGACAGCCTCTCTGGAAACACCATATATTTT. Translated: CASSDWDSLSGNTIYF.

The rearrangement joins TRBV5-1 to TRBJ2-7; TRBD1 agrees at 8 bases. This CDR3 contains 14 residues. With 0 bases clipped from V and 3 bases from J, the junction kept 2 bases outside the gene matches. Germline lookup yields CDR1 SGHRS and CDR2 YFSETQ. CDR3 protein: CASSLDDRGYEQYF. As DNA, the CDR3 is TGCGCCAGCAGCTTGGACGACAGGGGCTACGAGCAGTACTTC.

This rearrangement joins TRBV6-6 to TRBJ2-3, with D perhaps TRBD1 (5 bases). The CDR3 is made up of 15 amino acids. V lost 5 bases to trimming and J lost 0 bases, with 12 bases between them. The germline V gene has CDR1 MNHNY and CDR2 SVGAGI (reference sequence). CDR3 sequence: CASSPQGPSTDTQYF. In nucleotides, the CDR3 is TGTGCCAGCAGTCCCCAGGGCCCTAGCACAGATACGCAGTATTTT.

This chain connects TRBV4-1 to TRBJ1-5; 9 bases are shared with TRBD1. V lost 2 bases to trimming and J lost 4 bases; unmatched junction nucleotides: 6. CDR1 and CDR2 (germline): MGHRA, YSYEKL. This CDR3 contains 16 residues. CDR3 nucleotides: TGCGCCAGCAGCCAAAACGCCGGGACAGGGAATCAGCCCCAGCATTTT. Encoded protein: CASSQNAGTGNQPQHF.

This rearrangement joins TRBV18 to TRBJ2-3, with 7 bases matching TRBD1. The CDR3 contains 15 residues. After removal of 9 bases from V and 3 bases from J, the junction contained 12 bases not matched to a gene. CDR1 is KGHSH and CDR2 is LQKENI in the germline V gene. CDR3 sequence (DNA): TGTGCCAGTAGCCCCCGACAGGGACAAACAGATACGCAGTATTTT. Translation gives CASSPRQGQTDTQYF.

This chain links TRBV7-9 with TRBJ2-1; 9 nucleotides agree with TRBD1. V dropped 3 bases and J dropped 9; count of bases not matched to a gene: 12. This CDR3 spans 16 amino acids. Germline V gene data show CDR1 as SEHNR and CDR2 as FQNEAQ (reference sequence). CDR3 region: CASSFTPGQGNREQFF. The CDR3 coding sequence is TGTGCCAGCAGCTTTACGCCGGGACAGGGAAATCGTGAGCAGTTCTTC.

This clone is a singleton in its sample. The V gene is TRBV2, the J gene TRBJ1-2, with a tentative D call TRBD1 (6 bases). The CDR3 is 14 amino acids. Trimming pared 6 bases from V and 2 bases from J, leaving 13 bases between. Germline assignment: CDR1 SNHLY and CDR2 FYNNEI. CDR3 loop: CASSMIQGNYGYTF. CDR3 sequence (DNA): TGTGCCAGCAGCATGATACAGGGAAACTATGGCTACACCTTC.